The sequence of this TCR beta chain was determined in a study of blood T cell repertoires in COVID-19. Study-wide context: Samples taken during acute and convalescent COVID-19 were collected in the United States, Italy and Spain.

CDR1 and CDR2 (germline): LNHDA, SQIVND (reference sequence). The CDR3 is 13 amino acids. V dropped 7 bases and J dropped 11; count of bases not matched to a gene: 8. Original data processing: Estimated nucleated cell counts came from reference gene primer amplification. The table came from immunoSEQ multiplex PCR; TCRdb's copy has only in-frame clones and leaves some out. Clone size and V and J calls were adopted from that table, with D and trimming inferred from the DNA. The table includes approximately 270,000 clones, about nine tenths detected once. Participants' own reports of clinical history determined their cohort assignment. What the recovered Cohort 3 donors had was two negative PCRs, clearance, or symptom resolution.

The sequence derives from a middle-aged man who had recovered from COVID-19. The genes are TRBV19 and TRBJ2-1; 10 nucleotides align to TRBD1. The sample consisted of PBMCs or T cells enriched from blood (not recorded which). As DNA, the CDR3 is TGTGCCAGTAACCCGACAGGGGGCGGTCAGCAGTTCTTC. It specifies CASNPTGGGQQFF.